These 5 T cell receptor beta chains share one sample of origin, sequenced in a study of vaccination effects on CD4 cells after COVID-19. Repertoires were generated with immunoSEQ multiplex PCR, while TCRdb's copy carries only in-frame clones and drops some. The sample holds approximately 30,000 clones, roughly two thirds seen once. No antigen has been identified for these receptors. Antigen-specific CD4+ T cells were expanded with viral peptide pools in the ViraFEST assay before sequencing. Cells that had been cultured for less than eleven days were the source of isolated CD4+ T cells. The sequences come from CD4+ T cells from PBMCs cultured with HCoV-229E spike peptides, collected before COVID-19 vaccination. The receptors here all came from a human donor who received a COVID-19 vaccine.

V usage is TRBV4-2 and J usage is TRBJ1-5, with D possibly being TRBD1 (6 bases). V gave up 1 base and J gave up 1 base, with 11 bases separating them. Per the germline V gene, CDR1 is LGHNA and CDR2 is YNFKEQ. The CDR3 loop spans 16 amino acids. Written as DNA, the CDR3 is TGTGCCAGCAGCCAAGTGGCGAGGGGGAGCAATCAGCCCCAGCATTTT. Translating gives CASSQVARGSNQPQHF.

The V gene is TRBV18, the J gene TRBJ1-2; 8 bases align to TRBD1. CDR3 length: 13 amino acids. Germline V lookup: CDR1 KGHSH, CDR2 LQKENI. V was pared by 3 bases and J by 5 bases, with 2 bases of the junction left unmatched. The CDR3 sequence is CASSPDRVYGYTF. The CDR3 DNA sequence: TGTGCCAGCTCACCGGACAGGGTATATGGCTACACCTTC.

The chain joins TRBV10-3 to TRBJ2-2; the match to TRBD2 covers 10 bases. The CDR3 runs to 16 residues. Germline assignment: CDR1 ENHRY and CDR2 SYGVKD. Unmatched junction bases numbered 3, after V lost 0 bases and J lost 5 bases. The DNA of the CDR3 is TGTGCCATCAGTGAGTCAGGAGCGGGAGGGACCGGGGAGCTGTTTTTT. Its translation is CAISESGAGGTGELFF.

The V call is TRBV19, the J call TRBJ2-2; TRBD1 matches at 7 bases. Germline V gene sequence: CDR1 LNHDA, CDR2 SQIVND (reference sequence). This CDR3 comprises 14 residues. With V trimmed by 6 bases and J by 0 bases, 1 base remained unmatched. The DNA for the CDR3 is TGTGCCAGTAGCGGGACAGCGAACACCGGGGAGCTGTTTTTT. The encoded protein is CASSGTANTGELFF.

This clone was observed a few times. The chain carries TRBV27 and TRBJ2-7; D is unclear. Trimming left V 2 bases short and J 0 bases short, with 8 bases between. The CDR3 has 14 amino acids. Germline CDR1 and CDR2: MNHEY and SMNVEV (reference sequence). CDR3 nucleotides: TGTGCCAGCAGTTTAAGGTGGAGCTCCTACGAGCAGTACTTC. It codes for CASSLRWSSYEQYF.